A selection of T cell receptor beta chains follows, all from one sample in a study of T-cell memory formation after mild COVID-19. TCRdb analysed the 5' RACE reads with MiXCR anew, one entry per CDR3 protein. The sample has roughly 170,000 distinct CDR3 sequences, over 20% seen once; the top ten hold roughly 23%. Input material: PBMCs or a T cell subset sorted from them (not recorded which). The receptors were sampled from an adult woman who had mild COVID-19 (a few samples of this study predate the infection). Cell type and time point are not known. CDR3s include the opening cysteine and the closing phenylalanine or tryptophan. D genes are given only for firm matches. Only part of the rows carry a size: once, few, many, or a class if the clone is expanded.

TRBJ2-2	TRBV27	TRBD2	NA	CASTAGLANTGELFF	TGTGCCAGCACCGCGGGACTAGCGAACACCGGGGAGCTGTTTTTT
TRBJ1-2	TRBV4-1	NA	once	CASSQGPGGEDGYGYTF	TGCGCCAGCAGCCAGGGTCCGGGAGGCGAGGACGGCTATGGCTACACCTTC
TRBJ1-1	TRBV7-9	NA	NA	CASSSLRDPRSTEAFF	TGTGCCAGCAGCTCACTCCGGGACCCCCGGAGCACTGAAGCTTTCTTT
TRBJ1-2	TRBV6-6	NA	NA	CASTIGGVRDYGYTF	TGTGCCAGCACCATCGGGGGGGTCCGGGACTATGGCTACACCTTC
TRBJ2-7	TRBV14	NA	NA	CASSQEEYVFSSSYEQYF	TGTGCCAGCAGCCAAGAAGAGTACGTCTTTTCGAGCTCCTACGAGCAGTACTTC
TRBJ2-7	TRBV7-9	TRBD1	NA	CASSLSGQGRSYEQYF	TGTGCCAGCAGCTTATCGGGACAGGGGAGATCCTACGAGCAGTACTTC
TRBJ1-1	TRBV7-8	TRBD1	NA	CASSLVGGQAEAFF	TGTGCCAGCAGCTTAGTGGGGGGACAGGCTGAAGCTTTCTTT
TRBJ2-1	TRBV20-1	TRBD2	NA	CSANSGTSGVLNEQFF	TGCAGTGCTAATTCCGGGACTAGCGGTGTGTTGAATGAGCAGTTCTTC
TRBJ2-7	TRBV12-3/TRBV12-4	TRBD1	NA	CASSPRQGAGEQYF	TGTGCCAGCAGTCCGAGACAGGGGGCTGGCGAGCAGTACTTC
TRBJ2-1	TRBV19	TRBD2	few	CASTAGATPSYNEQFF	TGTGCCAGTACGGCGGGAGCTACCCCCTCCTACAATGAGCAGTTCTTC
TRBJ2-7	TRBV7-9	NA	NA	CASSFTESYEQYF	TGTGCCAGCAGCTTTACCGAATCCTACGAGCAGTACTTC
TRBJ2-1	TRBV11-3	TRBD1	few	CASSSTAGTGARNEQFF	TGTGCCAGCAGCTCGACCGCCGGGACAGGGGCTAGGAATGAGCAGTTCTTC
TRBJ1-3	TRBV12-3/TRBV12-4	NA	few	CASTGENTIYF	TGTGCCAGCACGGGGGAGAACACCATATATTTT
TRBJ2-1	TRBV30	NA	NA	CAWSLQMDNEQFF	TGTGCCTGGAGCCTACAGATGGACAATGAGCAGTTCTTC
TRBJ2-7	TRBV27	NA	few	CASSFGAYREQYF	TGTGCCAGCAGTTTTGGCGCCTACAGGGAGCAGTACTTC
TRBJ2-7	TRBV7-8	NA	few	CASSPRNEISYEQYF	TGTGCCAGCAGTCCCAGAAATGAGATCTCCTACGAGCAGTACTTC
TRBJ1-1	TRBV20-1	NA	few	CSARPLGMNTEAFF	TGCAGTGCCCGCCCGCTGGGGATGAACACTGAAGCTTTCTTT
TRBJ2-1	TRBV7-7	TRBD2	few	CASARTSGTSYNEQFF	TGTGCTAGCGCGCGGACTAGCGGAACCTCCTACAATGAGCAGTTCTTC
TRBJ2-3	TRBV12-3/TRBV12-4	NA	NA	CASSHRVTDTQYF	TGTGCCAGCAGCCACAGGGTTACAGATACGCAGTATTTT
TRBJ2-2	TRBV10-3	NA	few	CAIDGTSNTGELFF	TGTGCCATCGACGGGACTTCCAACACCGGGGAGCTGTTTTTT
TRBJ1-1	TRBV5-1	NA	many	CASSFRDMNTEAFF	TGCGCCAGCAGCTTCAGGGACATGAACACTGAAGCTTTCTTT
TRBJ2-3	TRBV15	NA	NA	CATTLGWGPTDTQYF	TGTGCCACCACTCTCGGTTGGGGGCCCACAGATACGCAGTATTTT
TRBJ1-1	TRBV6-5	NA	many	CASSYSVNTEAFF	TGTGCCAGCAGTTACTCTGTGAACACTGAAGCTTTCTTT
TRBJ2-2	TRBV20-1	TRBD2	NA	CSARERGSNTGELFF	TGCAGTGCTAGGGAGCGGGGCTCGAACACCGGGGAGCTGTTTTTT
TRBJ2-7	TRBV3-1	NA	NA	CASSQVGQGVAYEQYF	TGTGCCAGCAGCCAAGTAGGTCAGGGTGTTGCCTACGAGCAGTACTTC
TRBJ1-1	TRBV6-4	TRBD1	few	CASSTGQEGTEAFF	TGTGCCAGCAGTACGGGACAGGAGGGGACTGAAGCTTTCTTT
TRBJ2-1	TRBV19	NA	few	CASSWVATNNEQFF	TGTGCCAGTAGTTGGGTCGCGACAAACAATGAGCAGTTCTTC
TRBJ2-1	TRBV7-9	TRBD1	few	CASSSRDSYFSYNEQFF	TGTGCCAGCAGCTCCCGGGACAGTTACTTCTCCTACAATGAGCAGTTCTTC
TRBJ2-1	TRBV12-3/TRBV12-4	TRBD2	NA	CASSHLIAGESNEQFF	TGTGCCAGCAGTCACCTCATAGCGGGAGAGTCCAATGAGCAGTTCTTC
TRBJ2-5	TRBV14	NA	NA	CASSQDQGPQETQYF	TGTGCCAGCAGCCAAGACCAGGGACCGCAAGAGACCCAGTACTTC
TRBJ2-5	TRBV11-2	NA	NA	CASSLGQSDQETQYF	TGTGCCAGCAGCTTAGGGCAGAGCGACCAAGAGACCCAGTACTTC
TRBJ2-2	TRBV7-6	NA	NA	CASSLALSPGELFF	TGTGCCAGCAGCTTAGCGCTTTCTCCGGGGGAGCTGTTTTTT
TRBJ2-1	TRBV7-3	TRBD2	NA	CASSPGGTSDREQFF	TGTGCCAGCAGCCCGGGGGGGACTAGCGATCGTGAGCAGTTCTTC
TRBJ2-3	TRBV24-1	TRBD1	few	CATSDLDRGREDTQYF	TGTGCCACCAGTGATCTGGACAGGGGGCGCGAAGATACGCAGTATTTT
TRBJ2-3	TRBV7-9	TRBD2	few	CASSLREGVTDTQYF	TGTGCCAGCAGCTTACGGGAGGGCGTCACAGATACGCAGTATTTT
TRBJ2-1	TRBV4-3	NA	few	CASSQTRGDEQFF	TGCGCCAGCAGCCAGACCCGAGGGGATGAGCAGTTCTTC